This is a list of T cell receptor beta chains from one sample in a study of cytomegalovirus exposure and HLA in healthy donors. Assay used: immunoSEQ multiplex PCR; TCRdb lists only in-frame clones, some missing. The repertoire holds approximately 100,000 clones, with roughly four fifths as singletons. The source material was PBMCs. These receptors originate from a man in his forties or fifties in good health and CMV-seronegative. The CDR3 runs from the conserved cysteine through the conserved F or W. Fields, in order: V gene, CDR3 protein.

v_call: TRBV2; cdr3_aa: CAGRLAVEAQYF
v_call: TRBV30; cdr3_aa: CAWRTGPNSNQPQHF
v_call: TRBV11-2; cdr3_aa: CASSPRGPNYGYTF
v_call: TRBV7-2; cdr3_aa: CASSSTPTGGAEQFF
v_call: TRBV2; cdr3_aa: CASSDWTSDGYTF
v_call: TRBV6-6; cdr3_aa: CASSPGDVETQYF
v_call: TRBV7-2; cdr3_aa: CASSLSRAGGQETQYF
v_call: TRBV7-8; cdr3_aa: CASSFTSYNEQFF
v_call: TRBV10-3; cdr3_aa: CAISEQGDSQPQHF
v_call: TRBV5-1; cdr3_aa: CASSFLGGRSATEAFF
v_call: TRBV5-6; cdr3_aa: CASSLGTGNTEAFF
v_call: TRBV30; cdr3_aa: CAWSLGQGYQPQHF
v_call: TRBV27; cdr3_aa: CASSPSWTGPYNEQFF
v_call: TRBV11-2; cdr3_aa: CASSQQDRVIYEQYF
v_call: TRBV10-1; cdr3_aa: CASSESQGTYNEQFF
v_call: TRBV5-4; cdr3_aa: CASSPGTGGYNEQFF
v_call: TRBV30; cdr3_aa: CACRTGGFGELFF
v_call: TRBV7-2; cdr3_aa: CASSLLPTARAFF
v_call: TRBV7-9; cdr3_aa: CASSLARGVNQPQHF
v_call: TRBV5-1; cdr3_aa: CASSPIGSDYGYTF
v_call: TRBV4-1; cdr3_aa: CASSQVMSGQGTEKLFF
v_call: TRBV15; cdr3_aa: CATSQSGGRGDQPQHF
v_call: TRBV30; cdr3_aa: CAWARGTYGYTF
v_call: TRBV27; cdr3_aa: CASSYTAGEQFF
v_call: TRBV18; cdr3_aa: CASSPAFNRGVHEQYF
v_call: TRBV28; cdr3_aa: CASNQGVSPLHF
v_call: TRBV4-1; cdr3_aa: CAKRDRPYEQYF
v_call: TRBV7-6; cdr3_aa: CASSPVGGQGTDTQYF
v_call: TRBV6-6; cdr3_aa: CASRQSGEVAETQYF
v_call: TRBV5-1; cdr3_aa: CASSPSGQGIETQYF
v_call: TRBV6-5; cdr3_aa: CASSYSRNRNYGYTF
v_call: TRBV28; cdr3_aa: CASTPGLYSYNEQFF
v_call: TRBV6-6; cdr3_aa: CASSYEGGRQPQHF
v_call: TRBV5-1; cdr3_aa: CASSLGGQGSGYTF
v_call: TRBV9; cdr3_aa: CASSVTEDRSYGYTF
v_call: TRBV5-6; cdr3_aa: CASSLGLAGGPVTGELFF
v_call: TRBV6-1; cdr3_aa: CASTPGGRQPQHF
v_call: TRBV4-3; cdr3_aa: CASSHRVFNTEAFF
v_call: TRBV15; cdr3_aa: CATSRERDGTGGNYGYTF
v_call: TRBV19; cdr3_aa: CASSNTGTGNSPLHF
v_call: TRBV27; cdr3_aa: CASSTRQGTPNYGYTF
v_call: TRBV11-2; cdr3_aa: CASSSLRRLSGNTIYF
v_call: TRBV25-1; cdr3_aa: CASSDSTGTTEGTEAFF
v_call: TRBV5-1; cdr3_aa: CASSSGTGRGNTEAFF
v_call: TRBV11-2; cdr3_aa: CASSLDDSPSYGYTF
v_call: TRBV6-5; cdr3_aa: CASSTGLEASPLHF
v_call: TRBV2; cdr3_aa: CASSPTRDSLGGGYTF
v_call: TRBV7-2; cdr3_aa: CASSLVGGRSNQPQHF
v_call: TRBV5-1; cdr3_aa: CASSLGGSLFTDTQYF
v_call: TRBV5-1; cdr3_aa: CASSLMGTGQPQHF
v_call: TRBV11-2; cdr3_aa: CASRWTDLNEKLFF